These T cell receptor beta chains were read from a single sample in a study of T cell repertoires in cytomegalovirus infection. TCRdb independently ran MiXCR on the reads; one entry per CDR3 protein. The sample lists approximately 500,000 distinct CDR3 sequences; about 15% were seen once. Sample: CD8+ T cells from PBMCs. The receptors derive from a human donor in good health (CMV status not recorded). Some clones in this sample may be carry-over from other donors' samples. Each CDR3 is given with its conserved first and last residue. The order of the fields is clone size, V gene, D gene, J gene, CDR3 DNA, CDR3 protein. D genes are given only for firm matches. Not every row has a clone size; where given, it reads once, few, many or a size class.

abundance: many
v_gene: TRBV7-9
d_gene: .
j_gene: TRBJ2-1
CDR3nt: TGTGCCAGCAGCTTAGAGTGGCCAGACAATGAGCAGTTCTTC
CDR3aa: CASSLEWPDNEQFF

abundance: .
v_gene: TRBV19
d_gene: TRBD1
j_gene: TRBJ2-3
CDR3nt: TGTGCCAGTTGGAAAGGGGGCGCGTCAGGAACAGATACGCAGTATTTT
CDR3aa: CASWKGGASGTDTQYF

abundance: .
v_gene: TRBV15
d_gene: .
j_gene: TRBJ1-2
CDR3nt: TGTGCCACCAGCAGCTCCCAGACGGATATCCCCTATGGCTACACCTTC
CDR3aa: CATSSSQTDIPYGYTF

abundance: many
v_gene: TRBV7-9
d_gene: .
j_gene: TRBJ1-6
CDR3nt: TGTGCCAGCAGCTCACAGGGAATCGGTAATTCACCCCTCCACTTT
CDR3aa: CASSSQGIGNSPLHF

abundance: .
v_gene: TRBV5-8
d_gene: .
j_gene: TRBJ1-5
CDR3nt: TGTGCCAGCAGCTTGCAGGGGCTAGAGCAGCCCCAGCATTTT
CDR3aa: CASSLQGLEQPQHF

abundance: many
v_gene: TRBV27
d_gene: .
j_gene: TRBJ2-2
CDR3nt: TGTGCCAGCAACCGAGCGGCGAACACCGGGGAGCTGTTTTTT
CDR3aa: CASNRAANTGELFF

abundance: .
v_gene: TRBV6-1
d_gene: .
j_gene: TRBJ2-4
CDR3nt: TGTGCCAGCAGTGAAGCGGGGAGGGACATCACTTTAATTACGTACTTC
CDR3aa: CASSEAGRDITLITYF

abundance: few
v_gene: TRBV5-1
d_gene: .
j_gene: TRBJ2-1
CDR3nt: TGCGCCAGCAGCTTCTCCGGCGGGTCTAACAATGAGCAGTTCTTC
CDR3aa: CASSFSGGSNNEQFF

abundance: .
v_gene: TRBV19
d_gene: TRBD2
j_gene: TRBJ2-7
CDR3nt: TGTGCCAGTAGTATGGAGGGGCTAGCGGGCTTCTCCTACGAGCAGTACTTC
CDR3aa: CASSMEGLAGFSYEQYF

abundance: many
v_gene: TRBV7-9
d_gene: TRBD2
j_gene: TRBJ2-3
CDR3nt: TGTGCCAGCAGCCCTAGCGGGACTAGCACAGATACGCAGTATTTT
CDR3aa: CASSPSGTSTDTQYF

abundance: .
v_gene: TRBV5-5
d_gene: .
j_gene: TRBJ2-3
CDR3nt: TGTGCCAGCAGCCCCAGACTAGGGGGCACAGATACGCAGTATTTT
CDR3aa: CASSPRLGGTDTQYF

abundance: few
v_gene: TRBV3-1
d_gene: .
j_gene: TRBJ2-4
CDR3nt: TGTGCCAGCATCCCTCTGAGGGACAAGGAGGACTTC
CDR3aa: CASIPLRDKEDF

abundance: many
v_gene: TRBV28
d_gene: TRBD2
j_gene: TRBJ2-1
CDR3nt: TGTGCCAGCAGCCCGGGACTAGGGCCCCACAATGAGCAGTTCTTC
CDR3aa: CASSPGLGPHNEQFF

abundance: .
v_gene: TRBV11-2
d_gene: .
j_gene: TRBJ2-3
CDR3nt: TGTGCCAGCACCTCGGGGCCAGATACGCAGTATTTT
CDR3aa: CASTSGPDTQYF

abundance: .
v_gene: TRBV5-4
d_gene: .
j_gene: TRBJ2-5
CDR3nt: TGTGCCAGCAGCCCCTGGGACTTAAAAGAGACCCAGTACTTC
CDR3aa: CASSPWDLKETQYF

abundance: many
v_gene: TRBV12-3/TRBV12-4
d_gene: .
j_gene: TRBJ1-2
CDR3nt: TGTGCCACCGGAATCGGGGGACCCTTTAACTATGGCTACACCTTC
CDR3aa: CATGIGGPFNYGYTF

abundance: many
v_gene: TRBV19
d_gene: .
j_gene: TRBJ1-5
CDR3nt: TGTGCCAGTAGTATTGGAGGGTGGAATCAGCCCCAGCATTTT
CDR3aa: CASSIGGWNQPQHF

abundance: many
v_gene: TRBV14
d_gene: .
j_gene: TRBJ2-7
CDR3nt: TGTGCCAGCAGCCAAGGTAGCCCCTACGAGCAGTACTTC
CDR3aa: CASSQGSPYEQYF

abundance: many
v_gene: TRBV12-3/TRBV12-4
d_gene: .
j_gene: TRBJ2-1
CDR3nt: TGTGCCAGCAGTGTGACAGTGAACAATGAGCAGTTCTTC
CDR3aa: CASSVTVNNEQFF

abundance: many
v_gene: TRBV7-6
d_gene: .
j_gene: TRBJ2-7
CDR3nt: TGTGCCAGCAGCTACCACCGGGACGCCAGTACTTACGAGCAGTACTTC
CDR3aa: CASSYHRDASTYEQYF

abundance: many
v_gene: TRBV7-2
d_gene: TRBD2
j_gene: TRBJ2-3
CDR3nt: TGTGCCAGCAGCTTAGAACTAGCGGGAGGGCCCTACACAGATACGCAGTATTTT
CDR3aa: CASSLELAGGPYTDTQYF

abundance: .
v_gene: TRBV7-6
d_gene: TRBD1
j_gene: TRBJ2-7
CDR3nt: TGTGCCAGCAGCCCGGGACAGGGGGCGTCCTACGATCAGTACTTC
CDR3aa: CASSPGQGASYDQYF

abundance: .
v_gene: TRBV9
d_gene: TRBD2
j_gene: TRBJ2-5
CDR3nt: TGTGCCAGCAGCGTAGGACTAGCGGGAGACGGGGAGACCCAGTACTTC
CDR3aa: CASSVGLAGDGETQYF

abundance: .
v_gene: TRBV19
d_gene: TRBD1
j_gene: TRBJ1-2
CDR3nt: TGTGCCACTTACAGGGGTGGAAGCGATGGCTACACCTTC
CDR3aa: CATYRGGSDGYTF

abundance: few
v_gene: TRBV5-6
d_gene: .
j_gene: TRBJ2-1
CDR3nt: TGTGCCAGCAGCCCCTGGGTGGGAAGCTCCTACAATGAGCAGTTCTTC
CDR3aa: CASSPWVGSSYNEQFF

abundance: .
v_gene: TRBV6-6
d_gene: TRBD1
j_gene: TRBJ2-7
CDR3nt: TGTGCCAGCAGTTACTCCACGACAGGGTCCTCCTACGAGCAGTACTTC
CDR3aa: CASSYSTTGSSYEQYF

abundance: few
v_gene: TRBV4-1
d_gene: .
j_gene: TRBJ2-7
CDR3nt: TGCGCCAGCAGCCAAGGGCAGGGGAATTACGAGCAGTACTTC
CDR3aa: CASSQGQGNYEQYF

abundance: many
v_gene: TRBV7-9
d_gene: .
j_gene: TRBJ1-2
CDR3nt: TGTGCCAGCAGCTCAAGGACAGCTTACTATGGCTACACCTTC
CDR3aa: CASSSRTAYYGYTF

abundance: many
v_gene: TRBV15
d_gene: .
j_gene: TRBJ1-2
CDR3nt: TGTGCCACCAGCAGTGGCGGAGACTATGGCTACACCTTC
CDR3aa: CATSSGGDYGYTF

abundance: many
v_gene: TRBV7-2
d_gene: TRBD2
j_gene: TRBJ2-1
CDR3nt: TGTGCCAGCAGCTTAAGCGGGACCCGCATTGAGCAGTTCTTC
CDR3aa: CASSLSGTRIEQFF

abundance: many
v_gene: TRBV12-3/TRBV12-4
d_gene: .
j_gene: TRBJ1-2
CDR3nt: TGTGCCACCAACCGGGACCGAAATGGCTACACCTTC
CDR3aa: CATNRDRNGYTF

abundance: many
v_gene: TRBV7-2
d_gene: TRBD1
j_gene: TRBJ2-7
CDR3nt: TGTGCCAGCAGCTTTAGAGCCCGGGACAGCGACGAGCAGTACTTC
CDR3aa: CASSFRARDSDEQYF

abundance: few
v_gene: TRBV25-1
d_gene: .
j_gene: TRBJ2-7
CDR3nt: TGTGCCAGCAGTGGGCTCCTCGGACAGTCCTACGAGCAGTACTTC
CDR3aa: CASSGLLGQSYEQYF

abundance: many
v_gene: TRBV4-1
d_gene: .
j_gene: TRBJ1-5
CDR3nt: TGCGCCAGCAGCCTGACGGAATATAGCAATCAGCCCCAGCATTTT
CDR3aa: CASSLTEYSNQPQHF

abundance: .
v_gene: TRBV27
d_gene: .
j_gene: TRBJ1-2
CDR3nt: TGTGCCAGCAGTAAGGGAGAAGCGATCTATGGCTACACCTTC
CDR3aa: CASSKGEAIYGYTF

abundance: .
v_gene: TRBV5-4
d_gene: TRBD1
j_gene: TRBJ1-2
CDR3nt: TGTGCCAGCAGCTCTGGACAGGGCGTTGACTATGGCTACACCTTC
CDR3aa: CASSSGQGVDYGYTF

abundance: many
v_gene: TRBV6-2/TRBV6-3
d_gene: TRBD1
j_gene: TRBJ1-1
CDR3nt: TGTGCCAGCAGTTACAACGCCAGGGGGAGGGAGAACACTGAAGCTTTCTTT
CDR3aa: CASSYNARGRENTEAFF

abundance: .
v_gene: TRBV9
d_gene: .
j_gene: TRBJ2-3
CDR3nt: TGTGCCAGCAGCGCAGATTTTAAGTTTCTAGATACGCAGTATTTT
CDR3aa: CASSADFKFLDTQYF

abundance: many
v_gene: TRBV6-1
d_gene: TRBD2
j_gene: TRBJ2-3
CDR3nt: TGTGCCAGCAGTGAAGCTCGCGGGGGGCCCACAGATACGCAGTATTTT
CDR3aa: CASSEARGGPTDTQYF

abundance: many
v_gene: TRBV7-6
d_gene: TRBD1
j_gene: TRBJ2-7
CDR3nt: TGTGCCAGCAGCCCGACCCCCGGGACAGTCTACGAGCAGTACTTC
CDR3aa: CASSPTPGTVYEQYF

abundance: .
v_gene: TRBV9
d_gene: TRBD2
j_gene: TRBJ2-7
CDR3nt: TGTGCCAGCAGCCCTAGCGGGAGTGGGGTCTACGAGCAGTACTTC
CDR3aa: CASSPSGSGVYEQYF

abundance: few
v_gene: TRBV7-9
d_gene: TRBD2
j_gene: TRBJ2-1
CDR3nt: TGTGCCAGCAGCCCCCCCGGGGTAGCGGGAACAGATGAGCAGTTCTTC
CDR3aa: CASSPPGVAGTDEQFF

abundance: .
v_gene: TRBV4-2
d_gene: .
j_gene: TRBJ2-7
CDR3nt: TGTGCCAGCAGCCAAGATACTAGCCCGACCCCCTACGAGCAGTACTTC
CDR3aa: CASSQDTSPTPYEQYF

abundance: .
v_gene: TRBV3-1
d_gene: TRBD2
j_gene: TRBJ2-1
CDR3nt: TGTGCCAGCAGCCAACTGACTAGCGATGAGCAGTTCTTC
CDR3aa: CASSQLTSDEQFF

abundance: .
v_gene: TRBV27
d_gene: TRBD2
j_gene: TRBJ2-7
CDR3nt: TGTGCCAGCAGTGATGGGGGAGGGGCCTTCTACGAGCAGTACTTC
CDR3aa: CASSDGGGAFYEQYF

abundance: few
v_gene: TRBV9
d_gene: .
j_gene: TRBJ2-1
CDR3nt: TGTGCCAGCAGCGGCCCACTAGGTGATGAGCAGTTCTTC
CDR3aa: CASSGPLGDEQFF

abundance: .
v_gene: TRBV28
d_gene: .
j_gene: TRBJ1-5
CDR3nt: TGTGCCAGCAGCATACCGAGGGGGGTTCGGCCCCAGCATTTT
CDR3aa: CASSIPRGVRPQHF